Below are 12 T cell receptor beta chains sequenced from a single sample in a study of control samples from healthy donors and cancer patients. The method was immunoSEQ multiplex PCR; TCRdb's version includes in-frame clones alone and lacks a portion of them. The table includes tens of thousands of clones, 85% to 95% detected once. Source material: blood. The receptors here all came from a young man in good health.

The chain couples TRBV7-2 to TRBJ2-7; no clear D gene. Germline V gives CDR1 SGHTA, CDR2 FQGNSA. The V and J ends lost 4 bases and 6 bases respectively, with 13 bases between them. The CDR3 totals 13 residues. The CDR3 DNA sequence: TGTGCCAGCAGCTACCTTGACGAGAGCGAGCAGTACTTC. It yields the protein CASSYLDESEQYF.

J is TRBJ2-7 and V is TRBV10-3; 8 nucleotides agree with TRBD2. The CDR3 runs 14 residues. V lost 3 bases, J lost 5 bases, and 6 bases stayed unmatched. In germline, CDR1 is ENHRY, CDR2 SYGVKD. The CDR3 nucleotides read TGTGCCATCAGTGACGGGGGGGTGGGAGACGAGCAGTACTTC. This sequence encodes CAISDGGVGDEQYF.

V is TRBV5-1 and J is TRBJ2-3; TRBD1 is a possible D gene (5 bases). The V gene lost 3 bases and the J gene lost 3 bases, with 11 bases spanning the gap. In germline, CDR1 is SGHRS, CDR2 YFSETQ. The CDR3 runs to 14 residues. CDR3 residues: CASSWDPGTDTQYF. CDR3 in DNA: TGCGCCAGCAGCTGGGATCCAGGGACAGATACGCAGTATTTT.

This sequence joins TRBV6-1 and TRBJ1-1; 10 positions match TRBD1. Germline lookup yields CDR1 MNHNS and CDR2 SASEGT. CDR3 length: 15 residues. With V trimmed by 2 bases and J by 5 bases, 5 bases remained unmatched. The DNA for the CDR3 is TGTGCCAGCAGTGAACAGACAGGGGGCAGGACTGAAGCTTTCTTT. Its translation is CASSEQTGGRTEAFF.

This clone was counted a few times. V and J are TRBV12-5 and TRBJ2-5, with TRBD1 identical over 8 bases. The CDR3 length is 14 residues. Trimming at V came to 5 bases and at J to 2 bases, leaving 4 bases not matched to a gene. Germline lookup yields CDR1 LGHNT and CDR2 FRNRAP. CDR3 bases: TGTGCTAGTGGTGAGGGGACAGGACAAGAGACCCAGTACTTC. It yields the protein CASGEGTGQETQYF. Supplemented by reference TRBV12-5 and TRBJ2-5, the full variable domain reads DARVTQTPRHKVTEMGQEVTMRCQPILGHNTVFWYRQTMMQGLELLAYFRNRAPLDDSGMPKDRFSAEMPDATLATLKIQPSEPRDSAVYFCASGEGTGQETQYFGPGTRLLVL.

The chain employs TRBV4-1 and TRBJ2-7, with 7 positions matching TRBD1. The CDR3 spans 14 residues. Per the germline V gene, CDR1 is MGHRA and CDR2 is YSYEKL. V gave up 2 bases and J gave up 5 bases; unmatched junction bases: 6. CDR3 loop: CASSQNRGRHEQYF. The CDR3 DNA reads as TGCGCCAGCAGCCAAAACAGGGGTCGGCACGAGCAGTACTTC.

The genes are TRBV6-5 and TRBJ1-1; weak D call: TRBD1 (5 bases). The CDR3 spans 14 residues. The V and J ends lost 2 bases and 8 bases respectively, with 15 bases between them. CDR1 and CDR2 from the germline V gene are MNHEY and SVGAGI. The CDR3 loop reads CASSYNTQGTEAFF. CDR3 nucleotide sequence: TGTGCCAGCAGTTACAATACCCAGGGCACGGAAGCTTTCTTT.

V is TRBV6-5 and J is TRBJ1-1; possibly TRBD1 for D (6 bases). The CDR3 extends over 15 amino acids. V dropped 2 bases and J dropped 1 base, with 11 bases sitting between them. CDR1 and CDR2 (germline): MNHEY, SVGAGI. The CDR3 here is CASSYNREGNTEAFF. CDR3 nucleotides: TGTGCCAGCAGTTACAACAGGGAGGGGAACACTGAAGCTTTCTTT.

V and J are TRBV27 and TRBJ1-1, with D perhaps TRBD1 (6 bases). Trimming pared 5 bases from V and 1 base from J, leaving 14 bases between. The CDR3 has 15 amino acids. From germline, CDR1 is MNHEY and CDR2 SMNVEV (reference sequence). CDR3 loop: CASSALEGGNTEAFF. The CDR3 nucleotides read TGTGCCAGCAGTGCCCTTGAGGGGGGGAACACTGAAGCTTTCTTT.

This chain links TRBV6-5 with TRBJ2-4; D not certain. Trimming removed 2 bases at V and 7 bases at J, with 12 bases between. Germline CDR1 reads MNHEY; CDR2 reads SVGAGI. The CDR3 sequence is 14 residues long. The CDR3 DNA reads as TGTGCCAGCAGTTACAACCAGTCCCCGAACATTCAGTACTTC. Translation gives CASSYNQSPNIQYF.

The V gene is TRBV5-1, the J gene TRBJ2-1; D not resolved. The germline gives CDR1 SGHRS, CDR2 YFSETQ. V lost 1 base and J 6 bases, leaving 8 bases between the germline ends. The CDR3 is 13 residues long. The CDR3 spells CASSLLGSNEQFF. The CDR3 DNA reads TGCGCCAGCAGCTTGCTCGGGTCCAATGAGCAGTTCTTC.

This chain joins TRBV3-1 (or the pseudogene TRBV3-2) and TRBJ2-1; 12 bases match TRBD2. This CDR3 comprises 16 residues. V lost 6 bases and J lost 8; bases outside the gene matches: 11. CDR1 is LGHDT and CDR2 is YNNKEL in the germline V gene (reference sequence). CDR3 residues: CASSPTTSGSSDEQFF. The DNA for the CDR3 is TGTGCCAGCAGTCCAACGACTAGCGGGAGTAGTGATGAGCAGTTCTTC.